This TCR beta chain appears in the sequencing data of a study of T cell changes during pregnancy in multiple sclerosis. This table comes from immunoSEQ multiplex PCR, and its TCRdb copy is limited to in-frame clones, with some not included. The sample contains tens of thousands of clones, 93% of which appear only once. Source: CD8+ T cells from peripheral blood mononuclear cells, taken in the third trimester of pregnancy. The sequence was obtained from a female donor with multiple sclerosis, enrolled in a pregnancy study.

This CDR3 is CASSSLEFYNEQFF. Here the CDR3 DNA reads TGTGCCAGTAGTTCACTAGAATTCTACAATGAGCAGTTCTTC. This chain connects TRBV19 to TRBJ2-1, with D tentatively TRBD2 (5 bases). V was trimmed by 5 bases and J by 3 bases, leaving 11 bases between them. The length of the CDR3 is 14 residues. Germline V gene data show CDR1 as LNHDA and CDR2 as SQIVND (reference sequence).